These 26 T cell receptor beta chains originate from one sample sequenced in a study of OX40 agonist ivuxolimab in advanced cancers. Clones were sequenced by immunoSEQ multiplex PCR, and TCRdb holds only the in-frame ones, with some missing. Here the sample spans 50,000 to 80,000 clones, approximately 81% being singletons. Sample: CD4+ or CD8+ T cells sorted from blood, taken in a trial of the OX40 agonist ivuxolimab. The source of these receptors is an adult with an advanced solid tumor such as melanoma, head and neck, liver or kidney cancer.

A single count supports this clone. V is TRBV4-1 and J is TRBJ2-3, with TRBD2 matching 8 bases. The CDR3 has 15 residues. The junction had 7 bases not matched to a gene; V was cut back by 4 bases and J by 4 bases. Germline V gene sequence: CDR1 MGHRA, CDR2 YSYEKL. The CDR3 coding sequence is TGCGCCAGCAGCCCCCCGGGAGGGGGTGCAGATACGCAGTATTTT. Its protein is CASSPPGGGADTQYF.

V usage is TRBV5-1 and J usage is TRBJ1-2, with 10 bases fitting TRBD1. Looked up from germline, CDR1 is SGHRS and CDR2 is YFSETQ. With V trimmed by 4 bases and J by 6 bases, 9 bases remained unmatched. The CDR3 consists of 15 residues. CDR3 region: CASSTQYGTGDGYTF. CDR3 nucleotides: TGCGCCAGCAGCACCCAATACGGGACAGGGGATGGCTACACCTTC.

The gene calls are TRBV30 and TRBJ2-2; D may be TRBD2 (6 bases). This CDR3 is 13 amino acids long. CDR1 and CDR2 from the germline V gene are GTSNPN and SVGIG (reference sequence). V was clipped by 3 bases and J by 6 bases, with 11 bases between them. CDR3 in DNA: TGTGCCTGGAGACCTTGGGGGGCCGGGGAGCTGTTTTTT. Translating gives CAWRPWGAGELFF.

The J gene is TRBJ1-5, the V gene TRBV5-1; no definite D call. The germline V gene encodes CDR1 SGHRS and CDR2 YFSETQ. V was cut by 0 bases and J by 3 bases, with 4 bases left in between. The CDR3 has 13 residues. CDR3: CASSLGTNQPQHF. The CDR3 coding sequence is TGCGCCAGCAGCTTGGGGACCAATCAGCCCCAGCATTTT.

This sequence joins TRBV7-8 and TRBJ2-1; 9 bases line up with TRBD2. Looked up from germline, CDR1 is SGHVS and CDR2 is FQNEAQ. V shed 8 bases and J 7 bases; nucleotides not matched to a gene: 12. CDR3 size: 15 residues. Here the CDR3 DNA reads TGTGCCAGCTCCCTAAGGCGGGAGGGCAGGAATGAGCAGTTCTTC. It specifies CASSLRREGRNEQFF.

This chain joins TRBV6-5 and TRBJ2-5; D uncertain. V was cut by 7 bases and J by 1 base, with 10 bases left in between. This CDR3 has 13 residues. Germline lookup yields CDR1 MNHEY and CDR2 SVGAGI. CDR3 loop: CASKVPGQETQYF. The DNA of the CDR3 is TGTGCCAGCAAGGTCCCGGGCCAAGAGACCCAGTACTTC.

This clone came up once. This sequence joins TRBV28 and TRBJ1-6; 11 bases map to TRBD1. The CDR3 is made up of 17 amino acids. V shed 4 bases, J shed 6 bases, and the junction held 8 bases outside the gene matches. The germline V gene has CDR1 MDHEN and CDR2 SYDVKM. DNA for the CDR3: TGTGCCAGCAGTTCCACCCAGGACAGGGGGCTTAATTCACCCCTCCACTTT. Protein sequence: CASSSTQDRGLNSPLHF.

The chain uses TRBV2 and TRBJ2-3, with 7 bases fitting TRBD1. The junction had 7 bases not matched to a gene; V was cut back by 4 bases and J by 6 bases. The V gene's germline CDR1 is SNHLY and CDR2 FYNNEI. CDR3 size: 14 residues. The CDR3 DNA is TGTGCCAGCAGTGGACAGGGCCATAGGGATACGCAGTATTTT. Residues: CASSGQGHRDTQYF.

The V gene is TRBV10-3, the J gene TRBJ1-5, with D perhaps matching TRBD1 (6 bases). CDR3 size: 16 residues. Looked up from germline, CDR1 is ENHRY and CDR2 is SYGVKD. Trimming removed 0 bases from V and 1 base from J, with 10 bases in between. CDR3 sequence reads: CAISESGGRSNQPQHF. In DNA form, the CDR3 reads TGTGCCATCAGTGAGTCCGGGGGCAGGAGCAATCAGCCCCAGCATTTT.

In DNA, the CDR3 is TGTGCCAGCAAAGGGACAGCGAACACCGGGGAGCTGTTTTTT. This codes for CASKGTANTGELFF. This rearrangement joins TRBV2 to TRBJ2-2; TRBD1 aligns across 7 bases. With V trimmed by 7 bases and J by 0 bases, 2 bases remained unmatched. This CDR3 is 14 amino acids long. CDR1 and CDR2 from the germline V gene are SNHLY and FYNNEI.

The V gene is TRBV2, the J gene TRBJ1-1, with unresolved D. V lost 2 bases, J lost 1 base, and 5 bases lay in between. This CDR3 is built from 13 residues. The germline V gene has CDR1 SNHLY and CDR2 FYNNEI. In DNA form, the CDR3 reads TGTGCCAGCAGTGAAACTTGGAACACTGAAGCTTTCTTT. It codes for CASSETWNTEAFF.

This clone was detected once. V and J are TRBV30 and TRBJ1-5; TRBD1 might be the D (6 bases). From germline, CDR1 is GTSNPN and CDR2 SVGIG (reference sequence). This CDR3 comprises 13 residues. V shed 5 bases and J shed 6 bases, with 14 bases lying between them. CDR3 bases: TGTGCCTGGGATAACAGGGAAGGTCAGCCCCAGCATTTT. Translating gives CAWDNREGQPQHF. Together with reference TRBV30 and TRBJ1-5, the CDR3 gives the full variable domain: SQTIHQWPATLVQPVGSPLSLECTVEGTSNPNLYWYRQAAGRGLQLLFYSVGIGQISSEVPQNLSASRPQDRQFILSSKKLLLSDSGFYLCAWDNREGQPQHFGDGTRLSIL.

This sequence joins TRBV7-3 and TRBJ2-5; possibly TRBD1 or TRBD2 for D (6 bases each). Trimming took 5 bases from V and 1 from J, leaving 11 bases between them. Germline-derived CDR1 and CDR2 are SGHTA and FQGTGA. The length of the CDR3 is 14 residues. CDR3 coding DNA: TGTGCCAGCAGCGTAGGAGGGGGCCAAGAGACCCAGTACTTC. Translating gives CASSVGGGQETQYF.

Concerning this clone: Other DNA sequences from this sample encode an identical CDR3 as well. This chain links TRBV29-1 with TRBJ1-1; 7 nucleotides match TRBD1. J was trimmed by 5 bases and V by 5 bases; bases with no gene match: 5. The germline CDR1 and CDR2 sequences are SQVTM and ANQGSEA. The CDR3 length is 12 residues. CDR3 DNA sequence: TGCAGCGTTCGGACAGGAGCTACTGAAGCTTTCTTT. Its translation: CSVRTGATEAFF.

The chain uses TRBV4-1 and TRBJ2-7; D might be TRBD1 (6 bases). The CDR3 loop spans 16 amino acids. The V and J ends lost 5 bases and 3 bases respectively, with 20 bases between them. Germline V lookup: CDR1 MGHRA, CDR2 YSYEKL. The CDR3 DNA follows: TGCGCCAGCAGCGATGAGAACAGGGTTCCTGGCTACGAGCAGTACTTC. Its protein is CASSDENRVPGYEQYF.

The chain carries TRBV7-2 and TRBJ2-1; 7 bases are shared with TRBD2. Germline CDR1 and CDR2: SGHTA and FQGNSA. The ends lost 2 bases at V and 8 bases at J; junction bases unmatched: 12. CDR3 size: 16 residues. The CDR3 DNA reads TGTGCCAGCAGCTTATGGGGCGGGAGCACGTTGTATGAGCAGTTCTTC. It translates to CASSLWGGSTLYEQFF.

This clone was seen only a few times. The CDR3 DNA sequence: TGTGCCAGCAGTGAAGCGGGGGGTTTGGTGGTGGGAGCTTTCAATGAGCAGTTCTTC. It codes for CASSEAGGLVVGAFNEQFF. V gene TRBV6-1 combines with J gene TRBJ2-1; TRBD2 is a possible D gene (6 bases). The CDR3 is 19 residues long. V was trimmed by 0 bases and J by 6 bases, leaving 24 bases between them. Per germline, CDR1 MNHNS and CDR2 SASEGT.

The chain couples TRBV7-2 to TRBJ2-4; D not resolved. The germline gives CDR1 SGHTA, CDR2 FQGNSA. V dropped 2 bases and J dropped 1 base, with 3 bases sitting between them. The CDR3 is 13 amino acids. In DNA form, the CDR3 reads TGTGCCAGCAGCTTAACGGCCAAAAACATTCAGTACTTC. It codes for CASSLTAKNIQYF.

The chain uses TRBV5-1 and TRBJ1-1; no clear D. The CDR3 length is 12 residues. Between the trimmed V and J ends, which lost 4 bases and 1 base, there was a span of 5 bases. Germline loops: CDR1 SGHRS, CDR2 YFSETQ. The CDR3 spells CASSHGNTEAFF. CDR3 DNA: TGCGCCAGCAGCCACGGGAACACTGAAGCTTTCTTT.

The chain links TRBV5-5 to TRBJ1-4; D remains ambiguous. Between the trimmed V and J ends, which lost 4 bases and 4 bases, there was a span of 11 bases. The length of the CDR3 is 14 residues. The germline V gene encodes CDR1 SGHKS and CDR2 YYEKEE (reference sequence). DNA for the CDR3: TGTGCCAGCAGCCCCGCCGCGGATAATGAAAAACTGTTTTTT. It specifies CASSPAADNEKLFF.

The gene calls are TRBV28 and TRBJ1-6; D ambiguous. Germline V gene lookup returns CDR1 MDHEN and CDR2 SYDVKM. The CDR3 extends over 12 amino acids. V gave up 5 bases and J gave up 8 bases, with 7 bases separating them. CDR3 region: CASSLTDSPLHF. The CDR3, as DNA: TGTGCCAGCAGTCTAACTGATTCACCCCTCCACTTT.

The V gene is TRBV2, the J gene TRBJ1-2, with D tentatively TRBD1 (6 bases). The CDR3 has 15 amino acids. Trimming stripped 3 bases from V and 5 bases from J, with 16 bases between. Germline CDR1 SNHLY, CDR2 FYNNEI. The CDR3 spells CASSDRGGPGYGYTF. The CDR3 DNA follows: TGTGCCAGCAGTGATCGGGGGGGCCCAGGGTATGGCTACACCTTC.

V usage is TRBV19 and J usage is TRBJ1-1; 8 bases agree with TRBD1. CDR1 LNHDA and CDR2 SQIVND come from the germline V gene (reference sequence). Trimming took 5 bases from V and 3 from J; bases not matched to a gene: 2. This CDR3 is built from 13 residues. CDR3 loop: CASSLTGDTEAFF. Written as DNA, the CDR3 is TGTGCCAGTAGTCTGACAGGGGACACTGAAGCTTTCTTT.

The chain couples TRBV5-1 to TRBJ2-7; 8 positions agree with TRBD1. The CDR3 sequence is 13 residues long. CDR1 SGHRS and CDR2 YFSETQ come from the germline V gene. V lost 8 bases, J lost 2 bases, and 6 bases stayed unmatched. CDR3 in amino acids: CASRRTGTYEQYF. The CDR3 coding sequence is TGCGCCAGTCGTAGGACAGGGACCTACGAGCAGTACTTC.

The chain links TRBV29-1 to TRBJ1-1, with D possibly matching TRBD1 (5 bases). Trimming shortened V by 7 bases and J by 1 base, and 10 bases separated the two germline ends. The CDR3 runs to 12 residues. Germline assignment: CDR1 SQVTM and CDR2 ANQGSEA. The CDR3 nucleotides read TGCAGCGGTGGGGGGTCGAACACTGAAGCTTTCTTT. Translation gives CSGGGSNTEAFF.

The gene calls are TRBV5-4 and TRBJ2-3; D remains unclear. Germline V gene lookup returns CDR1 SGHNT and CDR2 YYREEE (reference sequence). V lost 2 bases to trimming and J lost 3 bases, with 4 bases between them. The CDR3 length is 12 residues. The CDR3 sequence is CASSLRTDTQYF. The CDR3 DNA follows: TGTGCCAGCAGCTTAAGGACAGATACGCAGTATTTT.